Listed here are 30 T cell receptor beta chains from one sample, sequenced in a study of T-cell memory formation after mild COVID-19. MiXCR, applied by TCRdb to the 5' RACE reads, yields one record per CDR3 protein. Of tens of thousands of distinct CDR3 sequences listed, 16% are singletons. The specimen was PBMCs or a T cell subset sorted from them (not recorded which). These receptors all come from an adult woman who had mild COVID-19 (a few samples of this study predate the infection). Cell type and time point are not known.

This clonotype was seen only once. V and J are TRBV24-1 and TRBJ2-5, with 7 bases lining up with TRBD2. Losses at the gene ends were 1 base for V and 5 bases for J; bases not matched to a gene: 12. Germline CDR1 and CDR2: KGHDR and SFDVKD. This CDR3 has 17 amino acids. The CDR3 loop reads CATSDLEGGGAGETQYF. CDR3 DNA: TGTGCCACCAGTGATTTAGAAGGTGGGGGAGCGGGGGAGACCCAGTACTTC.

The rearrangement links TRBV30 to TRBJ2-4; 7 bases map to TRBD2. Germline V gene data show CDR1 as GTSNPN and CDR2 as SVGIG (reference sequence). The CDR3 spans 15 residues. V shed 4 bases and J 8 bases; nucleotides not matched to a gene: 14. The CDR3 DNA sequence: TGTGCCTGGACCGCAGAATGGCGGGAGCAAGACATTCAGTACTTC. It codes for CAWTAEWREQDIQYF.

The chain carries TRBV12-3 or TRBV12-4 and TRBJ2-1; D possibly uses TRBD1 or TRBD2 (6 bases each). The CDR3 loop spans 12 amino acids. The ends were cut back, 4 bases at V and 10 bases at J, with 11 bases in the middle. The CDR3 reads CASSWGAREQFF. For the CDR3, the DNA is TGTGCCAGCAGTTGGGGGGCGCGAGAGCAGTTCTTC.

This clonotype was observed a handful of times. The rearrangement uses TRBV3-1 and TRBJ2-3; tentative D call: TRBD2 (6 bases). V lost 2 bases and J 2 bases, leaving 14 bases between the germline ends. From germline, CDR1 is LGHDT and CDR2 YNNKEL (reference sequence). The CDR3 consists of 16 residues. Here the CDR3 reads CASSQSRTIITDTQYF. The CDR3 bases are TGTGCCAGCAGCCAATCCCGGACTATTATCACAGATACGCAGTATTTT.

DNA of the CDR3: TGCAGCGTCTCCTGGACAGCCGACAATGAGCAGTTCTTC. Protein: CSVSWTADNEQFF. The rearrangement links TRBV29-1 to TRBJ2-1, with a weak D call TRBD1 (6 bases). The CDR3 covers 13 residues. Germline V gene lookup returns CDR1 SQVTM and CDR2 ANQGSEA. The V end was cut by 6 bases, the J end by 5 bases, with 14 bases between.

This clonotype has only a few counts. The chain couples TRBV11-2 to TRBJ2-7; D gene unclear. With 4 bases removed from V and 0 bases from J, the gap between germline ends came to 13 bases. Per germline, CDR1 SGHAT and CDR2 FQNNGV. The CDR3 sequence is 15 residues long. This CDR3 is CASSSSGLLSYEQYF. CDR3 DNA: TGTGCCAGCAGCTCCTCTGGGCTACTCTCCTACGAGCAGTACTTC.

V is TRBV15 and J is TRBJ1-5; D not resolved. This CDR3 is 13 amino acids long. The V and J ends lost 8 bases and 6 bases respectively, with 14 bases between them. Germline assignment: CDR1 LNHNV and CDR2 YYDKDF (reference sequence). This CDR3 reads CATGRWEGQPQHF. The CDR3 DNA follows: TGTGCCACCGGCCGGTGGGAAGGTCAGCCCCAGCATTTT.

This clonotype is a singleton in its sample. V and J are TRBV24-1 and TRBJ2-7; the match to TRBD2 covers 9 bases. This CDR3 comprises 15 residues. The germline gives CDR1 KGHDR, CDR2 SFDVKD. V was clipped by 4 bases and J by 5 bases; unmatched bases: 8. CDR3 DNA: TGTGCCACCAGTGAAGCTAGCGGGACGAGGCACGAGCAGTACTTC. Translated, it gives CATSEASGTRHEQYF.

The chain employs TRBV28 and TRBJ2-7; TRBD1 matches 7 bases. The CDR3 spans 16 residues. Trimming removed 10 bases from V and 1 base from J; junction bases left unmatched: 16. Germline V gene lookup returns CDR1 MDHEN and CDR2 SYDVKM. CDR3 protein: CATAFGTAYVSYEQYF. The CDR3 DNA follows: TGTGCCACCGCCTTTGGGACAGCCTATGTTTCCTACGAGCAGTACTTC.

V gene TRBV4-2 combines with J gene TRBJ2-7; D is perhaps TRBD2 (7 bases). Germline loops: CDR1 LGHNA, CDR2 YNFKEQ. The germline V and J ends were trimmed by 1 base and 5 bases, with 15 bases remaining between them. The CDR3 sequence is 15 residues long. The CDR3 sequence is CASSQGGGRGDEQYF. The DNA for the CDR3 is TGTGCCAGCAGCCAAGGGGGGGGGCGCGGGGACGAGCAGTACTTC.

A few counts support this clonotype. This chain uses TRBV11-2 with TRBJ2-7; no clear D gene. Germline V gene sequence: CDR1 SGHAT, CDR2 FQNNGV. The V end lost 1 base, the J end lost 2 bases, and 9 bases lay between the germline ends. The CDR3 runs 14 residues. The CDR3 region has the DNA TGTGCCAGCAGCTTAGCCGTCCTCCCCTACGAGCAGTACTTC. It codes for CASSLAVLPYEQYF.

This clonotype was observed a handful of times. The CDR3 reads CASSIDPAGYATGELFF. In nucleotides, the CDR3 is TGTGCCAGTAGTATAGATCCGGCAGGTTATGCCACCGGGGAGCTGTTTTTT. V and J are TRBV19 and TRBJ2-2; no clear D gene. CDR3 size: 17 residues. From germline, CDR1 is LNHDA and CDR2 SQIVND (reference sequence). Trimming removed 0 bases from V and 4 bases from J, with 15 bases in between.

Only a few counts were recorded for this clonotype. V and J are TRBV29-1 and TRBJ1-2; 8 nucleotides agree with TRBD1. CDR3 size: 15 residues. The trim removed 1 base at V and 3 bases at J, leaving 7 bases unmatched. Germline lookup yields CDR1 SQVTM and CDR2 ANQGSEA. In DNA, the CDR3 is TGCAGCGTTGAAGGGACGGACAGGGCTTACTATGGCTACACCTTC. It specifies CSVEGTDRAYYGYTF.

J is TRBJ1-1 and V is TRBV9; D might be TRBD1 (5 bases). Germline lookup yields CDR1 SGDLS and CDR2 YYNGEE. The CDR3 has 15 residues. Trimming took off 0 bases at V and 2 bases at J, with 11 bases between the two ends. CDR3 DNA: TGTGCCAGCAGCGTAGCTGCAGGGCCAAACACTGAAGCTTTCTTT. As protein: CASSVAAGPNTEAFF. The full variable domain, rest sourced from reference TRBV9 and TRBJ1-1, is DSGVTQTPKHLITATGQRVTLRCSPRSGDLSVYWYQQSLDQGLQFLIQYYNGEERAKGNILERFSAQQFPDLHSELNLSSLELGDSALYFCASSVAAGPNTEAFFGQGTRLTVV.

Ten or more counts support this clonotype. The chain links TRBV29-1 to TRBJ2-7, with D perhaps TRBD2 (5 bases). In germline, CDR1 is SQVTM, CDR2 ANQGSEA. There are 15 residues in the CDR3. V was trimmed by 6 bases and J by 0 bases, leaving 18 bases between them. CDR3 sequence reads: CSVAWEREGSYEQYF. The CDR3 DNA sequence: TGCAGCGTCGCGTGGGAGCGAGAAGGCTCCTACGAGCAGTACTTC.

The V gene is TRBV6-5, the J gene TRBJ2-1; D assignment may be TRBD1 or TRBD2 (6 bases each). Germline V CDR1 and CDR2: MNHEY, SVGAGI. The germline V and J ends were trimmed by 6 bases and 8 bases, with 14 bases remaining between them. This CDR3 has 13 residues. In DNA, the CDR3 is TGTGCCAGCAGCCCCATGGGGGGCGATGAGCAGTTCTTC. Translating gives CASSPMGGDEQFF.

The V call is TRBV20-1, the J call TRBJ2-5; 12 bases match TRBD2. V trimming: 0 bases; J trimming: 5 bases; junction bases outside the gene matches: 10. The V gene's germline CDR1 is DFQATT and CDR2 SNEGSKA (reference sequence). The CDR3 is made up of 17 amino acids. This chain's CDR3 is CSARDRLAGALWETQYF. In DNA form, the CDR3 reads TGCAGTGCTAGAGATCGACTAGCGGGGGCCTTATGGGAGACCCAGTACTTC.

This clonotype appeared a few times. This chain joins TRBV24-1 and TRBJ2-3, with TRBD1 as a possible D gene (6 bases). The V end was cut by 3 bases, the J end by 2 bases, with 23 bases between. This CDR3 has 19 amino acids. CDR1 is KGHDR and CDR2 is SFDVKD in the germline V gene. CDR3 sequence reads: CATSDKPDSSGWDTDTQYF. CDR3 sequence (DNA): TGTGCCACCAGTGATAAACCGGACAGCTCCGGGTGGGACACAGATACGCAGTATTTT.

This clonotype was counted between two and nine times. The chain combines TRBV12-3 or TRBV12-4 with TRBJ2-3; TRBD2 matches 10 bases. The V segment lost 3 bases and the J segment 4 bases; nucleotides outside the gene matches: 4. The CDR3 totals 15 residues. CDR3 sequence: CASSLGTSVADTQYF. The CDR3, as DNA: TGTGCCAGCAGTTTGGGGACTAGCGTCGCAGATACGCAGTATTTT.

This clonotype was observed a handful of times. This CDR3 is CATSDRSGRAPDTQYF. CDR3 nucleotide sequence: TGTGCCACCAGTGACCGTAGCGGGAGGGCCCCAGATACGCAGTATTTT. The V and J genes are TRBV24-1 and TRBJ2-3, with 11 bases fitting TRBD2. The CDR3 length is 16 residues. V was clipped by 4 bases and J by 4 bases; unmatched bases: 6. Germline assignment: CDR1 KGHDR and CDR2 SFDVKD.

The table lists this clonotype with a few counts. This chain uses TRBV5-1 with TRBJ2-2; 8 bases match TRBD1. Per the germline V gene, CDR1 is SGHRS and CDR2 is YFSETQ. CDR3 length: 16 amino acids. V gave up 4 bases and J gave up 2 bases; unmatched junction bases: 7. The CDR3 region has the DNA TGCGCCAGCAGCGGCGGACAGGGTGTTAACACCGGGGAGCTGTTTTTT. As protein: CASSGGQGVNTGELFF. Variable domain in full (rest from reference TRBV5-1 and TRBJ2-2): KAGVTQTPRYLIKTRGQQVTLSCSPISGHRSVSWYQQTPGQGLQFLFEYFSETQRNKGNFPGRFSGRQFSNSRSEMNVSTLELGDSALYLCASSGGQGVNTGELFFGEGSRLTVL.

The chain recombines TRBV27 with TRBJ2-7; no clear D gene. Per germline, CDR1 MNHEY and CDR2 SMNVEV (reference sequence). V lost 2 bases and J 4 bases, leaving 9 bases between the germline ends. CDR3 length: 13 residues. CDR3 in DNA: TGTGCCAGCAGTTTACTGTGGGGATACGAGCAGTACTTC. This sequence encodes CASSLLWGYEQYF.

This clonotype turned up a few times. The CDR3 region has the DNA TGTGCCATCAGTGAGTCCGGGACAGAAGACTACGAGCAGTACTTC. The encoded protein is CAISESGTEDYEQYF. The chain has TRBV10-3 and TRBJ2-7, with 7 bases matching TRBD1. The germline CDR1 and CDR2 sequences are ENHRY and SYGVKD. V lost 0 bases to trimming and J lost 3 bases; unmatched junction nucleotides: 5. CDR3 size: 15 residues.

The sample holds a few counts of this clonotype. This chain uses TRBV10-3 with TRBJ2-4, with D maybe TRBD2 (5 bases). Trimming removed 6 bases at V and 3 bases at J, with 9 bases between. There are 13 residues in the CDR3. Germline V lookup: CDR1 ENHRY, CDR2 SYGVKD. The CDR3 DNA reads TGTGCCATCAGAGGACTGGGCAAAAACATTCAGTACTTC. Its translation is CAIRGLGKNIQYF.

This clonotype was seen a few times. The gene calls are TRBV7-9 and TRBJ2-3; D gene ambiguous. This CDR3 spans 13 amino acids. The V end was cut by 0 bases, the J end by 4 bases, with 5 bases between. CDR1 is SEHNR and CDR2 is FQNEAQ in the germline V gene (reference sequence). CDR3 residues: CASSLAFPDTQYF. The DNA for the CDR3 is TGTGCCAGCAGCTTAGCGTTCCCAGATACGCAGTATTTT.

This clonotype showed up just a few times. The chain links TRBV5-1 to TRBJ2-7; possible D gene TRBD2, 6 bases. Germline CDR1 SGHRS, CDR2 YFSETQ. There are 17 residues in the CDR3. Trimming removed 0 bases at V and 0 bases at J, with 16 bases between. The CDR3 is CASSLGTGGTSSYEQYF. CDR3 sequence (DNA): TGCGCCAGCAGCTTGGGAACTGGGGGGACCAGCTCCTACGAGCAGTACTTC.

The rearrangement links TRBV9 to TRBJ2-1; 11 positions match TRBD2. Trimming removed 2 bases from V and 6 bases from J; junction bases left unmatched: 4. CDR1 is SGDLS, CDR2 YYNGEE, per germline. This CDR3 contains 15 residues. The CDR3 here is CASSVSSGGSNEQFF. CDR3 nucleotide sequence: TGTGCCAGCAGCGTGTCTAGCGGGGGGTCCAATGAGCAGTTCTTC.

The chain links TRBV24-1 to TRBJ1-1; 10 nucleotides align to TRBD1. The V and J ends lost 3 bases and 6 bases, in that order; junction bases with no gene match: 3. The CDR3 totals 14 residues. Looked up from germline, CDR1 is KGHDR and CDR2 is SFDVKD. The CDR3 DNA reads TGTGCCACCAGTGATCGGGACAGGGGTTCTGAAGCTTTCTTT. This sequence encodes CATSDRDRGSEAFF.

The J gene is TRBJ1-1, the V gene TRBV6-2 or TRBV6-3; unclear D gene. CDR1 and CDR2 (germline): MNHEY, SVGEGT. The CDR3 length is 16 residues. The ends were cut back, 7 bases at V and 5 bases at J, with 23 bases in the middle. For the CDR3, the DNA is TGTGCCAGCAAAGAAAAAGAAGTAATCCAAAGGACTGAAGCTTTCTTT. Residues: CASKEKEVIQRTEAFF.

The chain employs TRBV20-1 and TRBJ1-2; D possibly corresponds to TRBD1 (6 bases). Germline V gene data show CDR1 as DFQATT and CDR2 as SNEGSKA (reference sequence). CDR3 size: 14 residues. V dropped 0 bases and J dropped 1 base, with 9 bases sitting between them. CDR3 sequence (DNA): TGCAGTGCTAGAGACCCGGACAGTAACTATGGCTACACCTTC. Its protein is CSARDPDSNYGYTF.